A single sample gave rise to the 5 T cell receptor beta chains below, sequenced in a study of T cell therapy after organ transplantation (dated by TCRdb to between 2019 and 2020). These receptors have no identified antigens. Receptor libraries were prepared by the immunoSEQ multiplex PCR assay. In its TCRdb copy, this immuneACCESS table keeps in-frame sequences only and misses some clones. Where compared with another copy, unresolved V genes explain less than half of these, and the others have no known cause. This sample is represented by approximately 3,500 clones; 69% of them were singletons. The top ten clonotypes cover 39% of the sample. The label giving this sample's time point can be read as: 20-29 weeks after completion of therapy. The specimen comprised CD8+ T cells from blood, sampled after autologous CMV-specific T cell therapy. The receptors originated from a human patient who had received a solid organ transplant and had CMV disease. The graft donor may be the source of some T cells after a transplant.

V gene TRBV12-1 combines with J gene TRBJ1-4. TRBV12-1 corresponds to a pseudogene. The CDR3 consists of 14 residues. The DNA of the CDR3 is TGTGCCAGCAGGGTCGGGGCAGGAGGGGAAAAACTGTTTTTT. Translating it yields CASRVGAGGEKLFF.

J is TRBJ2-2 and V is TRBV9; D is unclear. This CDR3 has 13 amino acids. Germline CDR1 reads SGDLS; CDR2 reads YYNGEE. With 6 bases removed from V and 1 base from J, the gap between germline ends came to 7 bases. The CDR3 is CASNPGNTGELFF. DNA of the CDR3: TGTGCCAGCAACCCGGGGAACACCGGGGAGCTGTTTTTT.

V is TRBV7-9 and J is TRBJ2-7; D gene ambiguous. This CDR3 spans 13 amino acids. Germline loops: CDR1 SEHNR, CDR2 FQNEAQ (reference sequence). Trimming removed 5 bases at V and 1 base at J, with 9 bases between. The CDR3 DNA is TGTGCCAGCAGCCCCCGTCTTTCCTACGAGCAGTACGTC. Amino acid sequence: CASSPRLSYEQYV.

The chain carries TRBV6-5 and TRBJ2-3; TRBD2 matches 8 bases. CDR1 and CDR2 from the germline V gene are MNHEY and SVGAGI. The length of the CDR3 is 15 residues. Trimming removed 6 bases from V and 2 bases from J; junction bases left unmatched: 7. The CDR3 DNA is TGTGCCAGCAGCCCGCCGGGGGGGATCACAGATACGCAGTATTTT. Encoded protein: CASSPPGGITDTQYF.

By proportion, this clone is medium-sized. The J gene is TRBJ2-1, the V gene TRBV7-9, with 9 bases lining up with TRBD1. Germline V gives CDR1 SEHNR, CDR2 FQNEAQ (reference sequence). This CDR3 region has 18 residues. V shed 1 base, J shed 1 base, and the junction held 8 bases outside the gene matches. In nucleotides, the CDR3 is TGTGCCAGCAGCTTAGTTTTCGGGACAGGGCGATCCTACAATGAGCAGTTCTTC. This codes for CASSLVFGTGRSYNEQFF.